This T cell receptor (beta chain) was retrieved from a study of a mutant IDH1 vaccine in newly diagnosed glioma. Study background: Sex distribution of treated patients was around 62% male and roughly 40% female; mean age was 40.4 years. Former treatment meant radiotherapy, temozolomide, or both; the majority had gotten both. Study-level results: Roughly 93% of patients showed vaccine-induced immune responses across multiple MHC alleles.

Notes on this clone: Its target is unknown.

Deletions cut 1 base from V and 2 bases from J, with 12 bases between. Germline lookup yields CDR1 SEHNR and CDR2 FQNEAQ (reference sequence). The CDR3 has 15 residues. Indicated time point: week 23, last vaccination. All doses held 300 ug of mutant IDH1 20-mer peptide, with topical imiquimod. The donor cohort comprised cases of new WHO grade 3 or 4 IDH1-mutant, ATRX-lost astrocytoma. Using immunoSEQ multiplex PCR, the repertoire was profiled, and TCRdb retains in-frame clones only, with some absent. This table has about 65,000 clones, roughly 85% appearing once. The receptor was derived from a man aged 30 to 39 with glioma. Sequenced material: PBMCs, taken from a glioma patient whose treatment included an IDH1 peptide vaccine. J is TRBJ2-7 and V is TRBV7-9, with TRBD1 as a possible D gene (5 bases). The CDR3, as DNA: TGTGCCAGCAGCTTAGTAAGGGGCCATCCCTACGAGCAGTACTTC. Its protein product is CASSLVRGHPYEQYF.